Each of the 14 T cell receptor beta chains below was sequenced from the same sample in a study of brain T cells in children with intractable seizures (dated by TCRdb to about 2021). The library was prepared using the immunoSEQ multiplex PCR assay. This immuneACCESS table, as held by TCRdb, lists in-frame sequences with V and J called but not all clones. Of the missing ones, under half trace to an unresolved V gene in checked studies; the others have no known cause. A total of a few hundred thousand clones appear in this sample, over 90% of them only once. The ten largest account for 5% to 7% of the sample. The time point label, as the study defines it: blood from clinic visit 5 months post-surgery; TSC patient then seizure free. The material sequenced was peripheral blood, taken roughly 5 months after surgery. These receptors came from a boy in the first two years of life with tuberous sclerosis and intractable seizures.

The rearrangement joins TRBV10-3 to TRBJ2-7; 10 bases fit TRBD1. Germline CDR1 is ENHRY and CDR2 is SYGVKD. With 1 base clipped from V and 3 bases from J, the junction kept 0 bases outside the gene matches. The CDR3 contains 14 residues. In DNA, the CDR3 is TGTGCCATCAGTGAGTGGACAGGGGGCTACGAGCAGTACTTC. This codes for CAISEWTGGYEQYF.

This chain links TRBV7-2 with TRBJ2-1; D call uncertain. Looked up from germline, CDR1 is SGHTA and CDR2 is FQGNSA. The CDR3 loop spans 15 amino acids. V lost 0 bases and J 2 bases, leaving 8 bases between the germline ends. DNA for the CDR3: TGTGCCAGCAGCTTAGCGTCAGCGCCCTACAATGAGCAGTTCTTC. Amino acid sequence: CASSLASAPYNEQFF.

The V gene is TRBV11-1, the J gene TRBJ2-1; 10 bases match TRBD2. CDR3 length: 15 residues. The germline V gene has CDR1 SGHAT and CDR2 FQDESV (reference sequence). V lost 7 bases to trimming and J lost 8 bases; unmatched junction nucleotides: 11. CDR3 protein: CASTHGLAVVDEQFF. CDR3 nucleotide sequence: TGTGCCAGCACCCACGGACTAGCGGTAGTCGATGAGCAGTTCTTC.

CDR3 amino acids: CASSYSYRSMNTEAFF. CDR3 sequence (DNA): TGTGCCAGCAGTTACTCTTACAGGAGTATGAACACTGAAGCTTTCTTT. This rearrangement joins TRBV6-5 to TRBJ1-1, with D tentatively TRBD1 (5 bases). Germline CDR1 and CDR2: MNHEY and SVGAGI. The CDR3 is 16 residues long. Deletions cut 0 bases from V and 0 bases from J, with 11 bases between.

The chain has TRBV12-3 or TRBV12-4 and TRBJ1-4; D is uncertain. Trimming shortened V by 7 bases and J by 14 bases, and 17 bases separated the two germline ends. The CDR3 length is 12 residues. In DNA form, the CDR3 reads TGTGCCAGCACCACAGACCCCGGGAAGCTGTTTTTT. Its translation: CASTTDPGKLFF.

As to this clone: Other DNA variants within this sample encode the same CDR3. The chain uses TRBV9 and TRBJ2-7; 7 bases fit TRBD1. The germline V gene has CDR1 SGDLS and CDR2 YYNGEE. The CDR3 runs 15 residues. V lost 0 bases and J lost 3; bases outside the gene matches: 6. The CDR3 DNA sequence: TGTGCCAGCAGCGTAGGGGGCAGGGGGAACTACGAGCAGTACTTC. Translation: CASSVGGRGNYEQYF.

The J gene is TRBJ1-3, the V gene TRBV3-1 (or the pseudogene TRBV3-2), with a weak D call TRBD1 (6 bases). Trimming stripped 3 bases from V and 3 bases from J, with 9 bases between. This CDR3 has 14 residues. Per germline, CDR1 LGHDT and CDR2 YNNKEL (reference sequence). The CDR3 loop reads CASSHGTFGNTIYF. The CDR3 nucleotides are TGTGCCAGCAGCCATGGGACATTTGGAAACACCATATATTTT.

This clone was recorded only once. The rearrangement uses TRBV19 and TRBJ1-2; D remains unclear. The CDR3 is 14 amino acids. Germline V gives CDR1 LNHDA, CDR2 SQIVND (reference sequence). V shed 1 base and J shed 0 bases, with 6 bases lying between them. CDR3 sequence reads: CASSIAPTNYGYTF. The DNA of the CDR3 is TGTGCCAGTAGTATAGCTCCGACTAACTATGGCTACACCTTC.

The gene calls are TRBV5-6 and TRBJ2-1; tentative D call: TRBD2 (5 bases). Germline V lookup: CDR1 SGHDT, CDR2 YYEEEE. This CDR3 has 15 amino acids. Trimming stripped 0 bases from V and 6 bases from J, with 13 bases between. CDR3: CASSLAITSTNEQFF. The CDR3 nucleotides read TGTGCCAGCAGCTTGGCCATAACTAGTACCAATGAGCAGTTCTTC. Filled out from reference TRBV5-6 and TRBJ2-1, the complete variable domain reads DAGVTQSPTHLIKTRGQQVTLRCSPKSGHDTVSWYQQALGQGPQFIFQYYEEEERQRGNFPDRFSGHQFPNYSSELNVNALLLGDSALYLCASSLAITSTNEQFFGPGTRLTVL.

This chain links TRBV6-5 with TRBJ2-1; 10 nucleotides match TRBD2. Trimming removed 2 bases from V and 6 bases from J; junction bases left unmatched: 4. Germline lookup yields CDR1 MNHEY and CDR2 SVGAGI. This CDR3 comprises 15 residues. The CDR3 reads CASSYGSSGSNEQFF. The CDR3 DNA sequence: TGTGCCAGCAGTTACGGGTCTAGCGGGAGCAATGAGCAGTTCTTC.

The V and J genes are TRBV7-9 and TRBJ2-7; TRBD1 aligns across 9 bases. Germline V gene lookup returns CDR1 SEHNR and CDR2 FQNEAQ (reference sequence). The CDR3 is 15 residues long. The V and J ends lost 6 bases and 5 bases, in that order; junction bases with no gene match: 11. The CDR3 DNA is TGTGCCAGCAGTCCCATACAGGGGGCTTGGAACGAGCAGTACTTC. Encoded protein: CASSPIQGAWNEQYF. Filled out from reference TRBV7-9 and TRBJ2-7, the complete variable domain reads DTGVSQNPRHKITKRGQNVTFRCDPISEHNRLYWYRQTLGQGPEFLTYFQNEAQLEKSRLLSDRFSAERPKGSFSTLEIQRTEQGDSAMYLCASSPIQGAWNEQYFGPGTRLTVT.

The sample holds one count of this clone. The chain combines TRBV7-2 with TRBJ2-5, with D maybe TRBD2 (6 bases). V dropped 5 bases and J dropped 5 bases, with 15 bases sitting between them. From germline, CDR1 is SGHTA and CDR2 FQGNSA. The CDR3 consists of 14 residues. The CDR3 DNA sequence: TGTGCCAGCAGCCCCGCGGGGCTCCGGGAGACCCAGTACTTC. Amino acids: CASSPAGLRETQYF.

This CDR3 is CASSSLQDNEQFF. Written as DNA, the CDR3 is TGTGCCAGCAGCTCACTACAGGATAATGAGCAGTTCTTC. The chain recombines TRBV11-2 with TRBJ2-1; D is perhaps TRBD1 (5 bases). Trimming cost V 4 bases and J 7 bases, with 11 bases left between them. Germline V CDR1 and CDR2: SGHAT, FQNNGV. The CDR3 covers 13 residues.

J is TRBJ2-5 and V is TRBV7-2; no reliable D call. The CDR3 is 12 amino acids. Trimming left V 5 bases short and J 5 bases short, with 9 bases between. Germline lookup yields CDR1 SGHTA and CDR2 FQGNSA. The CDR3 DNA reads TGTGCCAGCAGCCGTCGGGCCGAGACCCAGTACTTC. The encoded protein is CASSRRAETQYF.